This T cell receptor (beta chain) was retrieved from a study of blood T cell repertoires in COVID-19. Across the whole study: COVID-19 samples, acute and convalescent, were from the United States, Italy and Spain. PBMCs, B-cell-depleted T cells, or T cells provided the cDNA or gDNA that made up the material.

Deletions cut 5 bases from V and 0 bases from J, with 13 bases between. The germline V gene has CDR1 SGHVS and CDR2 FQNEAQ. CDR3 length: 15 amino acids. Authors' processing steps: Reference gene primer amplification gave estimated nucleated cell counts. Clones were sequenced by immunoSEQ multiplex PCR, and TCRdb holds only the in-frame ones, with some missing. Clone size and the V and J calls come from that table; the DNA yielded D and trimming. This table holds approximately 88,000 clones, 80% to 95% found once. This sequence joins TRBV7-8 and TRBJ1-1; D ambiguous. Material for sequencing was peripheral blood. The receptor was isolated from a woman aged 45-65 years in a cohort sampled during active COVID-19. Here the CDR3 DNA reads TGTGCCAGCAGCCCGGAGACCCTTTTGAACACTGAAGCTTTCTTT. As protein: CASSPETLLNTEAFF.